The following is a TCR beta chain sequence with its context. At least ten counts were recorded for this clonotype. Its antigen specificity is not known. No base qualities exist here, and no much larger clone lies one base off it. This sample stems from a study of blood T cells in healthy people across ages (dated by TCRdb to between 2014 and 2017). Background on the whole study: Template switching captured roughly one uniquely barcoded TCR beta cDNA molecule per two T cells in model experiments. Donors were grouped into four age groups: young (average approximately 15 years), middle-aged (over 35), aged (roughly 62) and long-lived (less than 85). To avoid experimental bias, donors of different ages were distributed randomly across sequencing lanes. Two additional independent replicas of 1 million unique cDNA reads from the same blood draw were analyzed for two donors (one aged 18 to 30 and one aged 80 or older). The study measured age-related changes in TCR beta repertoire diversity using deep sequencing normalized with unique cDNA molecular identifiers. Findings and caveats that apply to the study as a whole: Because the CMV infection status of the donors was unknown, age-related changes in expanded clonotypes may potentially have been confounded. Observed TCR beta diversity per million T cells fell roughly linearly with age, and a significant reduction was already apparent by age approximately 41. Bulk unsorted PBMC profiling prevented conclusive comparison of naive and antigen-experienced compartments. Observed TCR beta diversity correlated strongly with the percentage of naive T cells measured by flow cytometry. Estimates of total diversity based on one million sequenced T cells were considered lower bounds and underestimates. Compared with the aged group, the long-lived group had more naive CD4+ T cells, fewer expanded clones and increased TCR diversity, suggesting age selection.

The roughly 37 donors, aged roughly 6 to 95 years, were systemically healthy Caucasian individuals from Russia. Each donor gave ten milliliters of peripheral blood, drawn into EDTA-treated Vacutainer tubes. Ficoll-Paque density-gradient centrifugation was used to isolate PBMCs, with at least 7 million per sample. Total RNA, at least 6 micrograms per sample, was extracted from PBMCs with Trizol reagent. Naive CD45RAhigh/CD27high T cell percentages were measured by flow cytometry on a PBMC aliquot from every donor. Measured from the cysteine to the phenylalanine, the CDR3 is 15 residues long. Only CDR3 DNA remains: 45 bases, in frame from the first base. The germline V gene provides CDR1 MNHEY and CDR2 SVGEGT. Trimming removed 0 bases from V and 5 bases from J; the gene matches leave 4 bases unexplained. Library construction relied on 5' RACE. Sequencing was performed on an Illumina HiSeq 2500. A second PCR of roughly 7 to 12 cycles was run with a J-beta primer mix and a sample-barcoded 5' primer. Each TCR beta cDNA molecule received a unique molecular identifier from a template-switch 5' adaptor carrying 12 random nucleotides. Each sample yielded at least 2.5 million CDR3-containing paired-end reads. The Mint cDNA synthesis kit, primed by a TRBC-specific oligonucleotide, was used to synthesize first-strand cDNA from all RNA. After uracil-DNA glycosylase treatment, a first 18-cycle PCR used universal primers M1SS and BC2_uni_R on all cDNA. From the authors' description of their analysis: Each sample was normalized by randomly selecting 1 million high-quality reads, each carrying a distinct molecular identifier. Reads with shared molecular identifiers were discarded instead of being binned into consensus sequences. MiTCR, set to a Q25 quality threshold and the strictest error-elimination algorithm, was used for CDR3 identification, clonotype clustering and error correction. Lower-bound total TCR beta diversity was estimated with a nonparametric unseen species model using Euler transformation. TCRdb ran its own pipeline on the public reads, namely fastp trimming at Q25 and MiXCR clone calling, and kept in-frame beta chains. Identical CDR3 protein sequences are pooled into one entry, listed with their most common genes and DNA. Clone size and V and J calls follow TCRdb, not the original study. This sample comprises about 1.5 million distinct CDR3 sequences, 40% to 45% of them detected only once. The top ten hold over 3.5% of the sample.

This receptor chain uses TRBV6-2 or TRBV6-3 and TRBJ2-7; TRBD1 lines up with 10 middle nucleotides. The origin of this receptor is a woman younger than 30 in good health. The source material was blood. The CDR3 reads as follows: CASSYSGTGAHEQYF. The nucleotide sequence reads TGTGCCAGCAGTTACTCCGGGACAGGGGCCCACGAGCAGTACTTC.